The T cell receptor (beta chain) under discussion was sequenced for a study of coeliac disease. This clone has just a few counts. Produced via immunoSEQ multiplex PCR; TCRdb's table is partial and in-frame only. This table has under 2,500 clones, roughly 64% appearing once. V lost 2 bases to trimming and J lost 6 bases, with 17 bases between them. This CDR3 has 15 residues. CDR1 is SGHRS, CDR2 YFSETQ, per germline. The V and J genes are TRBV5-1 and TRBJ1-2; TRBD1 might be the D (5 bases). Sequencing was performed on intraepithelial lymphocytes from the gut. The TCR comes from a woman in her 70s with celiac disease on a gluten-free diet. The CDR3 sequence is CASSFLWVPQDGYTF. The DNA of the CDR3 is TGCGCCAGCAGCTTTTTGTGGGTACCACAGGATGGCTACACCTTC.